Below are 7 T cell receptor beta chains sequenced from a single sample in a study of control samples from healthy donors and cancer patients. Clones were read by immunoSEQ multiplex PCR, and TCRdb kept only the in-frame ones, dropping some. The sample has fewer than 200,000 clones; the top ten hold roughly 2.2%. The specimen sequenced was blood. These receptors were obtained from a woman aged 25-40 years in good health.

The rearrangement joins TRBV2 to TRBJ1-2, with 7 bases that match TRBD1. The CDR3 covers 17 residues. V lost 6 bases, J lost 0 bases, and 13 bases stayed unmatched. Germline assignment: CDR1 SNHLY and CDR2 FYNNEI. The CDR3 DNA reads as TGTGCCAGCAGCTTTAGAGAGACCGGGACAGCTAACTATGGCTACACCTTC. Translating gives CASSFRETGTANYGYTF.

The genes are TRBV11-2 and TRBJ2-1, with 14 bases that match TRBD2. The CDR3 extends over 17 amino acids. Germline CDR1 reads SGHAT; CDR2 reads FQNNGV. Losses at the gene ends were 5 bases for V and 13 bases for J; bases not matched to a gene: 16. CDR3 residues: CASSPGGTSGGQLYQFF. Written as DNA, the CDR3 is TGTGCCAGCAGCCCTGGGGGGACTAGCGGGGGCCAGCTTTATCAGTTCTTC.

The rearrangement joins TRBV5-4 to TRBJ2-3, with TRBD2 matching over 11 bases. There are 19 residues in the CDR3. Germline values: CDR1 SGHNT, CDR2 YYREEE (reference sequence). Unmatched junction bases numbered 13, after V lost 0 bases and J lost 4 bases. CDR3 nucleotide sequence: TGTGCCAGCAGCTTGGGGGCTAGCGGGGGGTTGGGGATGGCAGATACGCAGTATTTT. Its translation is CASSLGASGGLGMADTQYF. Full variable domain (missing parts from reference TRBV5-4 and TRBJ2-3): ETGVTQSPTHLIKTRGQQVTLRCSSQSGHNTVSWYQQALGQGPQFIFQYYREEENGRGNFPPRFSGLQFPNYSSELNVNALELDDSALYLCASSLGASGGLGMADTQYFGPGTRLTVL.

V gene TRBV24-1 combines with J gene TRBJ1-5; a weak D match, TRBD1 (6 bases). Germline loops: CDR1 KGHDR, CDR2 SFDVKD. V lost 12 bases, J lost 0 bases, and 14 bases lay in between. The CDR3 runs to 14 residues. The CDR3 protein is CAPDRRYSNQPQHF. In DNA, the CDR3 is TGTGCCCCGGACAGACGCTATAGCAATCAGCCCCAGCATTTT.

V gene TRBV29-1 combines with J gene TRBJ1-5, with D perhaps matching TRBD1 (5 bases). Germline CDR1 is SQVTM and CDR2 is ANQGSEA. Trimming stripped 7 bases from V and 3 bases from J, with 13 bases between. The CDR3 length is 13 residues. This chain's CDR3 is CSALPGVNQPQHF. The CDR3 DNA sequence: TGCAGCGCCCTTCCGGGGGTCAATCAGCCCCAGCATTTT.

V is TRBV2 and J is TRBJ1-2; D remains unclear. Germline CDR1 is SNHLY and CDR2 is FYNNEI. The germline V and J ends were trimmed by 8 bases and 8 bases, with 9 bases remaining between them. This CDR3 has 10 residues. CDR3 in amino acids: CASAGLGYTF. In DNA form, the CDR3 reads TGTGCCAGCGCGGGTTTGGGCTACACCTTC.

The CDR3 region has the DNA TGCGCCAGCAGCCCTGGGCCGGGACAAGACTCCTACGAGCAGTACTTC. Its translation is CASSPGPGQDSYEQYF. The chain is built from TRBV5-1 and TRBJ2-7; tentative D call: TRBD1 (6 bases). The CDR3 sequence is 16 residues long. The germline CDR1 and CDR2 sequences are SGHRS and YFSETQ. Trimming pared 4 bases from V and 0 bases from J, leaving 17 bases between. Based on the CDR3 plus reference TRBV5-1 and TRBJ2-7, the full variable domain is KAGVTQTPRYLIKTRGQQVTLSCSPISGHRSVSWYQQTPGQGLQFLFEYFSETQRNKGNFPGRFSGRQFSNSRSEMNVSTLELGDSALYLCASSPGPGQDSYEQYFGPGTRLTVT.